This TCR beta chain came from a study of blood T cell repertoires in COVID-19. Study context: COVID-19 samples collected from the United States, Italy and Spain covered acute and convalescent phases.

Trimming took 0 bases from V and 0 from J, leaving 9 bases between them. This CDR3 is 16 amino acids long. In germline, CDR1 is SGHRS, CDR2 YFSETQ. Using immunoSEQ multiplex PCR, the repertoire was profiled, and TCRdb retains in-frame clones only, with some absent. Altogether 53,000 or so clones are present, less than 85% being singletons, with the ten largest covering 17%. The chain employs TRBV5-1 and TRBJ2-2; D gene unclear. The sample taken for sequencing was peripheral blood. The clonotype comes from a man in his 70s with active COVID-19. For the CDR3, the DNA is TGCGCCAGCAGCTTGGCCGATCGAGCGAACACCGGGGAGCTGTTTTTT. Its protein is CASSLADRANTGELFF.